Following are 28 T cell receptor beta chains from one sample sequenced in a study of tumor-infiltrating lymphocytes in oesophageal squamous cell carcinoma. MiXCR was run by TCRdb on the PCR reads, yielding one entry per CDR3 protein. The sample shows about 20,000 distinct CDR3 sequences, about 40% of them seen only once. The sample comprised normal esophageal tissue next to the tumor. The origin of the receptors is a female donor with esophageal squamous cell carcinoma.

This clonotype is deemed large (0.1 to 1%). V is TRBV7-8 and J is TRBJ2-1, with 9 bases identical to TRBD1. Germline V gives CDR1 SGHVS, CDR2 FQNEAQ. The CDR3 is 16 residues long. With 1 base clipped from V and 4 bases from J, the junction kept 5 bases outside the gene matches. CDR3 coding DNA: TGTGCCAGCAGCTTAGGCTGGGGACAGGGATACAATGAGCAGTTCTTC. Amino acids: CASSLGWGQGYNEQFF. Full variable domain (outside the CDR3, taken from reference TRBV7-8 and TRBJ2-1): GAGVSQSPRYKVAKRGQDVALRCDPISGHVSLFWYQQALGQGPEFLTYFQNEAQLDKSGLPSDRFFAERPEGSVSTLKIQRTQQEDSAVYLCASSLGWGQGYNEQFFGPGTRLTVL.

A few counts support this clonotype. The V and J genes are TRBV9 and TRBJ2-1, with TRBD2 matching 11 bases. V was clipped by 4 bases and J by 6 bases; unmatched bases: 6. The CDR3 totals 15 residues. Looked up from germline, CDR1 is SGDLS and CDR2 is YYNGEE. The CDR3 DNA sequence: TGTGCCAGCAGCTCAACTAGCGGGAGAGGCAATGAGCAGTTCTTC. This translates into CASSSTSGRGNEQFF.

This clonotype was recorded many times. The chain couples TRBV19 to TRBJ2-1; the D gene is possibly TRBD2 (5 bases). CDR3 length equals 12 residues. Per germline, CDR1 LNHDA and CDR2 SQIVND (reference sequence). With 2 bases removed from V and 9 bases from J, the gap between germline ends came to 8 bases. The CDR3 region has the DNA TGTGCCAGTAGTATACAACTAGGTGAGCAGTTCTTC. Encoded protein: CASSIQLGEQFF. The full variable domain, completed using reference TRBV19 and TRBJ2-1, is DGGITQSPKYLFRKEGQNVTLSCEQNLNHDAMYWYRQDPGQGLRLIYYSQIVNDFQKGDIAEGYSVSREKKESFPLTVTSAQKNPTAFYLCASSIQLGEQFFGPGTRLTVL.

The table lists this clonotype with many counts. J is TRBJ2-1 and V is TRBV28; a weak D match, TRBD1 (6 bases). Trimming removed 4 bases at V and 15 bases at J, with 16 bases between. The length of the CDR3 is 12 residues. Germline V lookup: CDR1 MDHEN, CDR2 SYDVKM. CDR3 protein: CASSSTKQGSFF. As DNA, the CDR3 is TGTGCCAGCAGTTCCACGAAACAGGGTTCGTTCTTC.

This clonotype was detected only a few times. The CDR3 here is CASSLVGLNDEQFF. CDR3 coding DNA: TGTGCCAGCAGCTTAGTTGGACTAAACGATGAGCAGTTCTTC. The chain is built from TRBV7-8 and TRBJ2-7, with D possibly matching TRBD2 (6 bases). The J call may be in error: the DNA end matches TRBJ2-1 better. The CDR3 contains 14 residues. Germline loops: CDR1 SGHVS, CDR2 FQNEAQ.

Regarding this clonotype: No conserved phenylalanine or tryptophan ends this CDR3, so it is likely a read error. The DNA is omitted, as the CDR3 cannot be located on it reliably, and the CDR3 follows TCRdb's listing. The genes are TRBV24-1 and TRBJ2-6; TRBD2, the D gene given by the table, was not confirmed from the DNA. Per germline, CDR1 KGHDR and CDR2 SFDVKD. With termini counted, the CDR3 has 8 amino acids. CDR3 loop: CATSDYSG.

As DNA, the CDR3 is TGTGCCAGCAGCTTATTCGGGGGGGGTAGCACAGATACGCAGTATTTT. This encodes CASSLFGGGSTDTQYF. The rearrangement uses TRBV7-3 and TRBJ2-3; 8 nucleotides agree with TRBD2. The junction had 4 bases not matched to a gene; V was cut back by 2 bases and J by 0 bases. CDR3 length: 16 amino acids. Germline loops: CDR1 SGHTA, CDR2 FQGTGA.

This clonotype occurred once. V and J are TRBV3-1 and TRBJ1-4; D call uncertain. Germline loops: CDR1 LGHDT, CDR2 YNNKEL (reference sequence). The V and J ends lost 0 bases and 8 bases respectively, with 13 bases between them. CDR3 length equals 15 residues. The CDR3 sequence is CASSQELHEGEKLFF. CDR3 sequence (DNA): TGTGCCAGCAGCCAAGAACTCCACGAAGGGGAAAAACTGTTTTTT.

This clonotype was observed a single time. The chain recombines TRBV7-3 with TRBJ2-7; TRBD1 is a possible D gene (6 bases). With the DNA end fitting TRBJ2-5 better, the J assignment may be wrong. This CDR3 has 12 amino acids. Germline V gene lookup returns CDR1 SGHTA and CDR2 FQGTGA. CDR3 coding DNA: TGTGCCAGCAGCCAGGGGCAAGAGACCCAGTACTTC. It is translated as CASSQGQETQYF.

This clonotype showed up many times. The rearrangement links TRBV11-2 to TRBJ1-2; TRBD1 agrees at 9 bases. The junction had 8 bases not matched to a gene; V was cut back by 5 bases and J by 4 bases. Germline V gene data show CDR1 as SGHAT and CDR2 as FQNNGV. The CDR3 sequence is 15 residues long. CDR3 bases: TGTGCCAGCAGCGCAAAAACGACAGGGGGCTATGGCTACACCTTC. It translates to CASSAKTTGGYGYTF.

This clonotype has a count of ten or more. The rearrangement uses TRBV24-1 and TRBJ1-2; D is unresolved. Trimming stripped 5 bases from V and 6 bases from J, with 9 bases between. This CDR3 spans 12 amino acids. Germline CDR1 is KGHDR and CDR2 is SFDVKD. The CDR3 here is CATSVDGHGYTF. CDR3 nucleotides: TGTGCCACCAGTGTCGACGGCCATGGCTACACCTTC.

In regard to this clonotype: A junction end diverges from the germline sequence, so it may reflect a read error. The chain employs TRBV7-2 and TRBJ2-1, with TRBD2 matching 15 bases. This CDR3 is built from 14 residues. The germline CDR1 and CDR2 sequences are SGHTA and FQGNSA. In DNA, the CDR3 is TGTGCCAGCAGGCCGACCGGGACTAGCGGGAGGACCTCTTTT. Amino acids: CASRPTGTSGRTSF.

This clonotype was counted between two and nine times. The genes are TRBV7-2 and TRBJ2-1, with 9 nucleotides matching TRBD1. With the DNA end fitting TRBJ2-5 better, the J assignment may be wrong. The CDR3 is made up of 16 amino acids. CDR1 SGHTA and CDR2 FQGNSA come from the germline V gene. The CDR3 DNA reads as TGTGCCAGCAGCTTAGGGGCCGGGACAGGGCAAGAGACCCAGTACTTC. The encoded protein is CASSLGAGTGQETQYF.

This chain joins TRBV7-8 and TRBJ2-7; D is uncertain. The DNA end lines up better with TRBJ2-5; the J call may be wrong. The germline V gene has CDR1 SGHVS and CDR2 FQNEAQ. This CDR3 has 14 amino acids. CDR3 amino acids: CASSPGRPPETQYF. The CDR3 DNA follows: TGTGCCAGCAGCCCTGGACGGCCGCCTGAGACCCAGTACTTC.

V and J are TRBV10-3 and TRBJ2-7, with D hard to call. The CDR3 has 14 residues. CDR1 ENHRY and CDR2 SYGVKD come from the germline V gene. Trimming pared 2 bases from V and 7 bases from J, leaving 15 bases between. CDR3 coding DNA: TGTGCCATCAGTGAGGCAGGTACCTACAATGAGCAGTACGTC. Residues: CAISEAGTYNEQYV.

There are a few counts of this clonotype. The J gene is TRBJ2-5, the V gene TRBV7-9; D ambiguous. The J call may be faulty, since TRBJ2-1 better matches the DNA end. The CDR3 loop spans 15 amino acids. CDR1 is SEHNR, CDR2 FQNEAQ, per germline (reference sequence). Here the CDR3 DNA reads TGTGCCAGCAGCCGGGTTGGGCCCCAGGTCCATGAGCAGTTCTTC. It translates to CASSRVGPQVHEQFF.

The table lists this clonotype with many counts. The missing conserved phenylalanine or tryptophan at the end of this CDR3 makes a read error likely. The limits of the CDR3 on the DNA are not certain, so only TCRdb's listed CDR3 is given. The chain links TRBV7-8 to TRBJ2-7. The germline V gene encodes CDR1 SGHVS and CDR2 FQNEAQ. The CDR3 contains 16 residues when both ends are counted. The CDR3 region is CASSFSFSNYGYTFGS.

In its sample, this clonotype was seen many times. The conserved final phenylalanine or tryptophan is absent from the CDR3, which likely points to a read error. It is unclear where the CDR3 begins or ends on the DNA, so no DNA is shown, and the CDR3 is as TCRdb lists it. This chain connects TRBV7-2 to TRBJ2-5; the table assigns TRBD1, which was not confirmed against the DNA. The germline gives CDR1 SGHTA, CDR2 FQGNSA. The CDR3 has 18 amino acids, counting both end residues. CDR3 in amino acids: CASSLGPTGGAKGYTFGS.

This clonotype is labeled medium-sized. V is TRBV24-1 and J is TRBJ2-6; perhaps TRBD2 as D (5 bases). The CDR3 spans 15 residues. Germline V gene data show CDR1 as KGHDR and CDR2 as SFDVKD. V was clipped by 5 bases and J by 4 bases, with 11 bases between them. CDR3 residues: CATSGDTGGANVLTF. CDR3 in DNA: TGTGCCACCAGTGGTGACACGGGGGGGGCCAACGTCCTGACTTTC.

The J gene is TRBJ1-1, the V gene TRBV12-3 or TRBV12-4; D remains ambiguous. The CDR3 length is 11 residues. V was clipped by 6 bases and J by 5 bases, with 7 bases between them. The CDR3 sequence is CASSRRTEAFF. For the CDR3, the DNA is TGTGCCAGCAGCCGTAGGACTGAAGCTTTCTTT.

Note on this clonotype: Lacking the conserved final phenylalanine or tryptophan, this CDR3 likely reflects a read error. The DNA is left out, because the CDR3 cannot be placed on it with certainty; the CDR3 is given as TCRdb lists it. The rearrangement joins TRBV12-3 or TRBV12-4 to TRBJ2-7; the D segment call TRBD1 is taken from the table without a DNA check. With termini counted, the CDR3 has 13 amino acids. The CDR3: CASSLFNIQYFGA.

This clonotype rates as medium-sized. The rearrangement links TRBV28 to TRBJ2-3; D could derive from TRBD1 or TRBD2 (5 bases each). V was shortened by 3 bases and J by 6 bases, with 13 bases between the two germline ends. Germline CDR1 is MDHEN and CDR2 is SYDVKM. This CDR3 region has 14 residues. The CDR3 spells CASSFSGPVDTQYF. In DNA form, the CDR3 reads TGTGCCAGCAGTTTCTCGGGACCAGTTGATACGCAGTATTTT.

Concerning this clonotype itself: Germline is not matched at one junction end, which may reflect a read error. This chain uses TRBV6-1 with TRBJ2-3; perhaps TRBD2 as D (5 bases). The CDR3 totals 16 residues. Germline V gene lookup returns CDR1 MNHNS and CDR2 SASEGT. The CDR3 DNA sequence: TGTGCCAGCACCCCAAACCCCCGCCTGAGGGATTCACCCCTCCACTTC. Protein product: CASTPNPRLRDSPLHF.

In regard to this clonotype: A read error may produce the germline difference seen at one junction end. The chain is built from TRBV5-3 and TRBJ1-3; D is perhaps TRBD1 (6 bases). TRBV5-3 is designated an ORF whose function remains uncertain. The CDR3 sequence is 17 residues long. The CDR3 nucleotides read TGTGCCAGCAGCTCGGCGTCAGGGCCAGGGGTCGGAAACACCATATATTTT. It codes for CASSSASGPGVGNTIYF.

About this clonotype: No conserved phenylalanine or tryptophan ends this CDR3, so it is likely a read error. Because the CDR3's place on the DNA is in doubt, the DNA is left out and the CDR3 is given as listed by TCRdb. The rearrangement links TRBV7-3 to TRBJ2-3; the DNA was not compared with TRBD2, the D call given in the table. The CDR3 length is 16 residues, termini included. Germline CDR1 SGHTA, CDR2 FQGTGA. The CDR3 spells CASSSFGTTNEQFFGP.

In its sample, this clonotype was seen a few times. This chain links TRBV7-8 with TRBJ2-1; D not certain. The V gene lost 1 base and the J gene lost 5 bases, with 6 bases spanning the gap. This CDR3 comprises 13 residues. Germline CDR1 and CDR2: SGHVS and FQNEAQ. Here the CDR3 DNA reads TGTGCCAGCAGCTTAGACGCAAACAATGAGCAGTTCTTC. Its protein product is CASSLDANNEQFF.

This clonotype was picked up many times. V and J are TRBV25-1 and TRBJ2-1, with 10 bases aligning to TRBD2. The CDR3 loop spans 16 amino acids. Germline V gives CDR1 MGHDK, CDR2 SYGVNS. Unmatched junction bases numbered 10, after V lost 5 bases and J lost 6 bases. The CDR3 DNA reads as TGTGCCAGCAGTCCATTCCAGCGGGAGGGCCCCAATGAGCAGTTCTTC. Translation: CASSPFQREGPNEQFF. Filled out from reference TRBV25-1 and TRBJ2-1, the complete variable domain reads EADIYQTPRYLVIGTGKKITLECSQTMGHDKMYWYQQDPGMELHLIHYSYGVNSTEKGDLSSESTVSRIRTEHFPLTLESARPSHTSQYLCASSPFQREGPNEQFFGPGTRLTVL.

This clonotype was counted many times. The chain joins TRBV12-3 or TRBV12-4 to TRBJ1-3; D is possibly TRBD1 (6 bases). The V gene lost 2 bases and the J gene lost 2 bases, with 10 bases spanning the gap. This CDR3 is built from 15 residues. This CDR3 reads CASSLREGAGNTIYF. The CDR3 DNA follows: TGTGCCAGCAGTTTACGCGAGGGGGCTGGAAACACCATATATTTT.